Shown below are 24 T cell receptor beta chains from a single sample sequenced in a study of blood T cells in healthy people across ages. Then a second PCR, running about 6 to 12 cycles, was carried out with a sample-barcoded 5' primer and a J-beta primer mix. TCRdb processed the 5' RACE reads anew with MiXCR; each CDR3 protein has one entry. The repertoire consists of 650,000 to 800,000 distinct CDR3 sequences, with around two fifths occurring once and the leading ten covering approximately 19%. The sequencing input was blood. The source is a man aged 55 to 70 in good health.

This clonotype was detected ten times or more. The chain recombines TRBV3-1 with TRBJ2-1; D remains unclear. V lost 2 bases to trimming and J lost 7 bases, with 6 bases between them. Germline V gene lookup returns CDR1 LGHDT and CDR2 YNNKEL (reference sequence). The CDR3 spans 12 residues. This CDR3 is CASSQILNEQFF. The CDR3 DNA is TGTGCCAGCAGCCAAATCCTAAATGAGCAGTTCTTC.

Only a few counts were recorded for this clonotype. The V and J genes are TRBV6-2 or TRBV6-3 and TRBJ2-5; D possibly corresponds to TRBD2 (6 bases). The CDR3 runs 12 residues. With 0 bases removed from V and 8 bases from J, the gap between germline ends came to 7 bases. Per germline, CDR1 MNHEY and CDR2 SVGEGT. The CDR3 reads CASSYSGGTQYF. The CDR3 DNA reads TGTGCCAGCAGTTACTCGGGGGGAACCCAGTACTTC.

This chain links TRBV6-2 or TRBV6-3 with TRBJ2-7; possible D gene TRBD2, 6 bases. Near its end, the DNA agrees better with TRBJ2-5, so the J call may be wrong. Germline CDR1 is MNHEY and CDR2 is SVGEGT. This CDR3 spans 15 amino acids. CDR3 sequence (DNA): TGTGCCAGTCGTGGACTATCCGGCCTAAGGGAGACCCAGTACTTC. Translating gives CASRGLSGLRETQYF.

The chain couples TRBV6-5 to TRBJ1-1, with D unclear. Germline assignment: CDR1 MNHEY and CDR2 SVGAGI. The CDR3 contains 14 residues. V lost 6 bases and J 3 bases, leaving 14 bases between the germline ends. CDR3 sequence reads: CASRVGVWDTEAFF. The CDR3 DNA reads TGTGCCAGCAGGGTGGGTGTATGGGACACTGAAGCTTTCTTT.

In this sample, this clonotype turned up a few times. The rearrangement joins TRBV20-1 to TRBJ1-2, with a possible D match to TRBD1 (6 bases). Trimming stripped 1 base from V and 7 bases from J, with 16 bases between. The germline V gene encodes CDR1 DFQATT and CDR2 SNEGSKA (reference sequence). The CDR3 has 14 residues. The CDR3 protein is CSARATGREIGYTF. The CDR3 DNA reads as TGCAGTGCTAGAGCCACAGGGCGGGAGATTGGCTACACCTTC.

This rearrangement joins TRBV5-1 to TRBJ1-6, with D perhaps TRBD1 (5 bases). The CDR3 is 14 amino acids. V lost 2 bases, J lost 7 bases, and 10 bases lay in between. Looked up from germline, CDR1 is SGHRS and CDR2 is YFSETQ. The CDR3 loop is CASSFSGMNSPLHF. In nucleotides, the CDR3 is TGCGCCAGCAGCTTTTCAGGGATGAATTCACCCCTCCACTTT.

This clonotype was observed many times. The gene calls are TRBV6-2 or TRBV6-3 and TRBJ2-7; D unresolved. Germline V gene data show CDR1 as MNHEY and CDR2 as SVGEGT. The germline V and J ends were trimmed by 4 bases and 3 bases, with 10 bases remaining between them. The CDR3 has 13 amino acids. CDR3 bases: TGTGCCAGCAGTTCTGGGCTCGTCTACGAGCAGTACTTC. Its protein product is CASSSGLVYEQYF.

This clonotype was observed at least ten times. V usage is TRBV10-3 and J usage is TRBJ1-5; TRBD1 aligns across 8 bases. Germline values: CDR1 ENHRY, CDR2 SYGVKD. The CDR3 extends over 14 amino acids. J gave up 4 bases and V 2 bases, and 1 base lay outside the gene matches. The CDR3 bases are TGTGCCATCAGTGAGGGACAGGGAAATCAGCCCCAGCATTTT. Its translation: CAISEGQGNQPQHF.

This clonotype was counted only a few times. The rearrangement joins TRBV27 to TRBJ2-1, with a possible D match to TRBD1 (6 bases). Trimming shortened V by 6 bases and J by 4 bases, and 22 bases separated the two germline ends. Looked up from germline, CDR1 is MNHEY and CDR2 is SMNVEV (reference sequence). The CDR3 loop spans 17 amino acids. The CDR3 DNA reads TGTGCCAGCAGCCCTACGGCAACAGGGTGGATTTACAATGAGCAGTTCTTC. Translating it yields CASSPTATGWIYNEQFF.

The rearrangement joins TRBV5-1 to TRBJ1-2; D possibly corresponds to TRBD1 (5 bases). V lost 0 bases, J lost 4 bases, and 16 bases lay in between. The CDR3 spans 16 residues. CDR1 SGHRS and CDR2 YFSETQ come from the germline V gene. CDR3 amino acids: CASSLDLQAGLYGYTF. CDR3 sequence (DNA): TGCGCCAGCAGCTTGGACCTCCAAGCAGGGCTCTATGGCTACACCTTC.

The chain employs TRBV12-3 or TRBV12-4 and TRBJ1-6; no clear D. CDR3 length: 12 residues. V was clipped by 1 base and J by 11 bases, with 6 bases between them. CDR3 bases: TGTGCCAGCAGTTTAGGGCCTCCACCCCTCCACTTT. This sequence encodes CASSLGPPPLHF.

The rearrangement joins TRBV25-1 to TRBJ1-1, with 8 bases matching TRBD1. Germline CDR1 MGHDK, CDR2 SYGVNS. V lost 5 bases and J lost 4; bases outside the gene matches: 6. This CDR3 region has 14 residues. As DNA, the CDR3 is TGTGCCAGCAGTAGAACAGGGGGACCCACTGAAGCTTTCTTT. This gives the protein CASSRTGGPTEAFF. Combining the CDR3 with reference TRBV25-1 and TRBJ1-1 gives the whole variable domain EADIYQTPRYLVIGTGKKITLECSQTMGHDKMYWYQQDPGMELHLIHYSYGVNSTEKGDLSSESTVSRIRTEHFPLTLESARPSHTSQYLCASSRTGGPTEAFFGQGTRLTVV.

This clonotype turned up a few times. The chain has TRBV7-2 and TRBJ2-7; 11 bases agree with TRBD1. Germline loops: CDR1 SGHTA, CDR2 FQGNSA. The CDR3 is 15 residues long. V lost 4 bases to trimming and J lost 3 bases; unmatched junction nucleotides: 5. The CDR3 spells CASSSPGTGGYEQYF. DNA for the CDR3: TGTGCCAGCAGCTCACCCGGGACAGGGGGCTACGAGCAGTACTTC. The entire variable domain, with the rest obtained from reference TRBV7-2 and TRBJ2-7, is as follows: GAGVSQSPSNKVTEKGKDVELRCDPISGHTALYWYRQSLGQGLEFLIYFQGNSAPDKSGLPSDRFSAERTGGSVSTLTIQRTQQEDSAVYLCASSSPGTGGYEQYFGPGTRLTVT.

This chain connects TRBV20-1 to TRBJ1-5; D gene unclear. There are 14 residues in the CDR3. V lost 1 base, J lost 6 bases, and 13 bases lay in between. CDR1 is DFQATT and CDR2 is SNEGSKA in the germline V gene (reference sequence). The CDR3 reads CSARAGPRIQPQHF. CDR3 nucleotide sequence: TGCAGTGCTAGAGCGGGCCCGCGAATTCAGCCCCAGCATTTT.

The table lists this clonotype with a few counts. V is TRBV6-4 and J is TRBJ1-5, with D perhaps TRBD1 (6 bases). V lost 4 bases to trimming and J lost 7 bases, with 11 bases between them. Germline loops: CDR1 MRHNA, CDR2 SNTAGT. This CDR3 comprises 13 residues. CDR3 sequence: CASSVTQGQPQHF. The CDR3 DNA follows: TGTGCCAGCAGTGTGACGCAGGGGCAGCCCCAGCATTTT.

The chain has TRBV20-1 and TRBJ1-5, with D maybe TRBD1 (5 bases). The CDR3 covers 14 residues. Germline lookup yields CDR1 DFQATT and CDR2 SNEGSKA (reference sequence). Trimming left V 3 bases short and J 1 base short, with 10 bases between. The CDR3 region is CSASPGGSNQPQHF. DNA for the CDR3: TGCAGTGCTAGTCCGGGGGGAAGCAATCAGCCCCAGCATTTT.

This clonotype was seen a few times. V and J are TRBV30 and TRBJ2-5; 8 bases line up with TRBD2. The ends lost 0 bases at V and 3 bases at J; junction bases unmatched: 6. Germline CDR1 GTSNPN, CDR2 SVGIG (reference sequence). CDR3 length: 15 residues. CDR3 nucleotide sequence: TGTGCCTGGAGTGTGATAGCGGGGACGGAAGAGACCCAGTACTTC. It codes for CAWSVIAGTEETQYF.

Here the CDR3 DNA reads TGTGCCAGCAGCCCGACCTGGGGGGGCGTGACGCAAGAGACCCAGTACTTC. Translation gives CASSPTWGGVTQETQYF. This chain uses TRBV11-2 with TRBJ2-5; tentative D call: TRBD2 (7 bases). CDR3 length: 17 residues. The V gene's germline CDR1 is SGHAT and CDR2 FQNNGV. V was clipped by 5 bases and J by 2 bases, with 21 bases between them.

The chain employs TRBV20-1 and TRBJ2-3; 9 nucleotides match TRBD2. Unmatched junction bases numbered 9, after V lost 2 bases and J lost 0 bases. Germline CDR1 DFQATT, CDR2 SNEGSKA (reference sequence). The CDR3 sequence is 17 residues long. This chain's CDR3 is CSARPQASGVSTDTQYF. DNA for the CDR3: TGCAGTGCTAGACCCCAGGCTAGCGGGGTAAGCACAGATACGCAGTATTTT.

CDR3: CASSPGQGALLRANVLTF. In DNA form, the CDR3 reads TGTGCCAGCAGCCCGGGACAGGGGGCGCTTCTTAGGGCCAACGTCCTGACTTTC. The genes are TRBV7-9 and TRBJ2-6, with 12 bases identical to TRBD1. V dropped 5 bases and J dropped 5; count of bases not matched to a gene: 10. The CDR3 has 18 amino acids. Germline lookup yields CDR1 SEHNR and CDR2 FQNEAQ (reference sequence).

The chain recombines TRBV28 with TRBJ2-1; D uncertain. Trimming took off 2 bases at V and 0 bases at J, with 8 bases between the two ends. Germline V gives CDR1 MDHEN, CDR2 SYDVKM. There are 15 residues in the CDR3. In DNA form, the CDR3 reads TGTGCCAGCAGTTTACTGTGGGGCTCCTACAATGAGCAGTTCTTC. Translation gives CASSLLWGSYNEQFF.

This clonotype was seen only once. CDR3 amino acids: CASSLSPTSGARTQYF. CDR3 sequence (DNA): TGTGCCAGCAGCTTATCCCCGACTAGCGGGGCGAGGACCCAGTACTTC. This chain links TRBV7-8 with TRBJ2-5; 11 nucleotides align to TRBD2. J gave up 7 bases and V 2 bases, and 9 bases lay outside the gene matches. The CDR3 has 16 residues. The germline CDR1 and CDR2 sequences are SGHVS and FQNEAQ.

The chain recombines TRBV25-1 with TRBJ2-7; D possibly matches TRBD1 or TRBD2 (5 bases each). V gave up 0 bases and J gave up 7 bases, with 22 bases separating them. Germline values: CDR1 MGHDK, CDR2 SYGVNS. This CDR3 contains 17 residues. The CDR3 loop reads CASSEYGSRGKHNEQYF. The CDR3 nucleotides read TGTGCCAGCAGTGAATATGGGAGTAGGGGCAAGCACAATGAGCAGTACTTC.

This clonotype turned up a few times. CDR3 in amino acids: CASSYSSGGVAWNEQFF. The CDR3 region has the DNA TGTGCCAGCAGTTACTCTAGCGGGGGGGTTGCATGGAATGAGCAGTTCTTC. The gene calls are TRBV6-2 or TRBV6-3 and TRBJ2-1, with 11 bases identical to TRBD2. Germline V gene data show CDR1 as MNHEY and CDR2 as SVGEGT. The CDR3 totals 17 residues. The junction had 8 bases not matched to a gene; V was cut back by 0 bases and J by 7 bases.